The 30 T cell receptor beta chains below were found in one sample sequenced in a study of T-cell reconstitution after alpha-beta-depleted transplantation in children. Library preparation (for TCRbeta) was performed with unique molecular identifiers. TCRdb re-derived calls from the PCR reads in MiXCR, one entry per CDR3 protein. The sample records more than 90,000 distinct CDR3 sequences, 10% being singletons. The source was PBMCs, collected before TCRalphabeta/CD19-depleted stem cell transplant. The receptors come from a boy aged 2-9 years with acute lymphoblastic leukemia, due to receive a stem cell transplant.

This clonotype was counted at least ten times. The CDR3 coding sequence is TGCAGTGCCATGGTACTGAACAATGAGCAGTTCTTC. This codes for CSAMVLNNEQFF. V usage is TRBV20-1 and J usage is TRBJ2-1; D is ambiguous. The CDR3 is 12 amino acids. Germline CDR1 and CDR2: DFQATT and SNEGSKA (reference sequence). V lost 6 bases and J 5 bases, leaving 11 bases between the germline ends.

This clonotype was observed a handful of times. This chain connects TRBV7-9 to TRBJ2-2, with D possibly matching TRBD1 (6 bases). The CDR3 has 13 amino acids. V shed 6 bases and J shed 4 bases, with 9 bases lying between them. CDR1 SEHNR and CDR2 FQNEAQ come from the germline V gene (reference sequence). The CDR3 is CASRGQSTGELFF. Written as DNA, the CDR3 is TGTGCCAGCAGAGGACAGTCCACCGGGGAGCTGTTTTTT.

The CDR3 sequence: CASSSTRLVYLDTQYF. For the CDR3, the DNA is TGTGCCAGCAGTTCCACCCGACTGGTTTATTTAGATACGCAGTATTTT. The chain links TRBV5-5 to TRBJ2-3; D gene unclear. V was shortened by 5 bases and J by 5 bases, with 21 bases between the two germline ends. This CDR3 region has 16 residues. CDR1 is SGHKS, CDR2 YYEKEE, per germline (reference sequence).

This clonotype was counted many times. The chain joins TRBV20-1 to TRBJ2-1; 8 bases align to TRBD2. Germline CDR1 reads DFQATT; CDR2 reads SNEGSKA (reference sequence). The V and J ends lost 5 bases and 6 bases, in that order; junction bases with no gene match: 12. The CDR3 runs 15 residues. The CDR3 sequence: CSARQTGLVTNEQFF. The DNA of the CDR3 is TGCAGTGCTCGACAGACGGGACTAGTCACCAATGAGCAGTTCTTC.

This clonotype was recorded a few times. This chain links TRBV20-1 with TRBJ1-2; unclear D gene. Trimming took 0 bases from V and 4 from J, leaving 12 bases between them. The CDR3 totals 14 residues. Germline CDR1 and CDR2: DFQATT and SNEGSKA (reference sequence). CDR3 in amino acids: CSARDSEKGYGYTF. The CDR3, as DNA: TGCAGTGCTAGAGATAGCGAAAAGGGCTATGGCTACACCTTC.

This clonotype was seen ten or more times. The V and J genes are TRBV5-4 and TRBJ2-5, with a weak D call TRBD1 (5 bases). Germline assignment: CDR1 SGHNT and CDR2 YYREEE (reference sequence). The V end lost 3 bases, the J end lost 0 bases, and 12 bases lay between the germline ends. CDR3 length: 15 residues. This CDR3 reads CASSSWTPYQETQYF. CDR3 nucleotide sequence: TGTGCCAGCAGCTCCTGGACACCGTACCAAGAGACCCAGTACTTC.

The rearrangement joins TRBV12-3 or TRBV12-4 to TRBJ2-1; 7 bases match TRBD1. The CDR3 totals 12 residues. V lost 5 bases and J lost 11; bases outside the gene matches: 6. DNA for the CDR3: TGTGCCAGCAGTAGACAGGGAAAGAAGCAGTTCTTC. Its protein product is CASSRQGKKQFF.

This clonotype was detected a few times. Here the CDR3 DNA reads TGTGCCAGCACCGCATTGGGACAGGGGGAAGAGCAGTACTTC. Translated, it gives CASTALGQGEEQYF. The V call is TRBV12-3 or TRBV12-4, the J call TRBJ2-7; 11 bases are shared with TRBD1. The CDR3 contains 14 residues. Trimming took 7 bases from V and 7 from J; bases not matched to a gene: 9.

This clonotype was found a few times. The chain is built from TRBV25-1 and TRBJ2-5; perhaps TRBD2 as D (5 bases). Trimming pared 4 bases from V and 5 bases from J, leaving 20 bases between. This CDR3 has 16 residues. The germline gives CDR1 MGHDK, CDR2 SYGVNS. In DNA form, the CDR3 reads TGTGCCAGCAGTGGTAGCGCTCGACGAGATCCCGAGACCCAGTACTTC. Translating gives CASSGSARRDPETQYF.

This clonotype was seen repeatedly, ten times or more. This chain connects TRBV28 to TRBJ2-1, with 9 nucleotides matching TRBD2. The junction had 10 bases not matched to a gene; V was cut back by 6 bases and J by 1 base. The CDR3 is 17 amino acids. Germline-derived CDR1 and CDR2 are MDHEN and SYDVKM. In DNA form, the CDR3 reads TGTGCCAGCAGCTGGACTAGCGTTACTCTTTCCTACAATGAGCAGTTCTTC. This encodes CASSWTSVTLSYNEQFF.

The V gene is TRBV15, the J gene TRBJ1-4, with TRBD1 matching 9 bases. The germline CDR1 and CDR2 sequences are LNHNV and YYDKDF (reference sequence). The CDR3 has 17 amino acids. V lost 3 bases, J lost 4 bases, and 9 bases stayed unmatched. CDR3 coding DNA: TGTGCCACCAGCAGGGACAGGGGCCACCTTGGTAATGAAAAACTGTTTTTT. It codes for CATSRDRGHLGNEKLFF.

In this sample, this clonotype turned up many times. V gene TRBV5-5 combines with J gene TRBJ2-3; D may be TRBD2 (6 bases). CDR3 length equals 16 residues. V lost 0 bases, J lost 3 bases, and 14 bases lay in between. Germline CDR1 is SGHKS and CDR2 is YYEKEE (reference sequence). The CDR3 reads CASSLGVAVGTDTQYF. Here the CDR3 DNA reads TGTGCCAGCAGCTTGGGGGTAGCGGTGGGTACAGATACGCAGTATTTT.

This clonotype was observed many times. The chain is built from TRBV27 and TRBJ2-1, with D uncertain. V was shortened by 3 bases and J by 4 bases, with 13 bases between the two germline ends. Germline values: CDR1 MNHEY, CDR2 SMNVEV (reference sequence). This CDR3 is built from 15 residues. CDR3 sequence: CASSFYGLTYNEQFF. For the CDR3, the DNA is TGTGCCAGCAGTTTTTATGGGCTAACTTACAATGAGCAGTTCTTC.

This clonotype was seen at least ten times. The chain recombines TRBV6-1 with TRBJ1-1; 7 nucleotides agree with TRBD1. The CDR3 consists of 15 residues. V lost 6 bases, J lost 4 bases, and 11 bases stayed unmatched. The germline gives CDR1 MNHNS, CDR2 SASEGT. In DNA form, the CDR3 reads TGTGCCAGCAGCCCATTAATAACAGGGGCCACTGAAGCTTTCTTT. Protein product: CASSPLITGATEAFF.

This CDR3 is CASSLSLPFGRAPDTQYF. CDR3 in DNA: TGCGCCAGCAGCTTGTCTCTCCCGTTCGGGAGGGCCCCAGATACGCAGTATTTT. The chain links TRBV5-1 to TRBJ2-3; 8 nucleotides line up with TRBD2. V lost 1 base and J lost 4; bases outside the gene matches: 14. The CDR3 sequence is 18 residues long. Germline values: CDR1 SGHRS, CDR2 YFSETQ.

This clonotype was picked up a small number of times. The chain carries TRBV20-1 and TRBJ2-2; D remains unclear. Germline lookup yields CDR1 DFQATT and CDR2 SNEGSKA (reference sequence). CDR3 length: 14 amino acids. V was trimmed by 2 bases and J by 6 bases, leaving 13 bases between them. The CDR3: CSARRGLLAGELFF. For the CDR3, the DNA is TGCAGTGCTAGACGAGGCCTCTTGGCCGGGGAGCTGTTTTTT.

This clonotype was observed at least ten times. The rearrangement joins TRBV29-1 to TRBJ1-1; D ambiguous. Germline CDR1 reads SQVTM; CDR2 reads ANQGSEA. CDR3 length: 17 amino acids. The V end lost 3 bases, the J end lost 0 bases, and 20 bases lay between the germline ends. The CDR3 is CSVDTSGSVLMNTEAFF. In DNA, the CDR3 is TGCAGCGTTGACACGAGTGGGTCAGTACTCATGAACACTGAAGCTTTCTTT. The complete variable domain, with remaining parts taken from reference TRBV29-1 and TRBJ1-1, reads SAVISQKPSRDICQRGTSLTIQCQVDSQVTMMFWYRQQPGQSLTLIATANQGSEATYESGFVIDKFPISRPNLTFSTLTVSNMSPEDSSIYLCSVDTSGSVLMNTEAFFGQGTRLTVV.

This clonotype came up a few times. The rearrangement uses TRBV5-1 and TRBJ2-7; D perhaps matches TRBD1 (5 bases). The CDR3 runs 14 residues. Germline CDR1 is SGHRS and CDR2 is YFSETQ. V dropped 2 bases and J dropped 2 bases, with 11 bases sitting between them. CDR3 bases: TGCGCCAGCAGCTTAAAGGGGCCAACCTACGAGCAGTACTTC. This gives the protein CASSLKGPTYEQYF.

The chain uses TRBV20-1 and TRBJ2-1, with 15 bases aligning to TRBD2. CDR3 length: 16 amino acids. In germline, CDR1 is DFQATT, CDR2 SNEGSKA (reference sequence). The trim removed 5 bases at V and 10 bases at J, leaving 12 bases unmatched. The CDR3 DNA sequence: TGCAGTGCTTCGGGGACTAGCGGGAGGCCCACCAGGGAGCAGTTCTTC. Translation: CSASGTSGRPTREQFF.

The chain couples TRBV7-9 to TRBJ2-5; D remains unclear. With 10 bases removed from V and 4 bases from J, the gap between germline ends came to 22 bases. There are 15 residues in the CDR3. Per the germline V gene, CDR1 is SEHNR and CDR2 is FQNEAQ (reference sequence). CDR3 region: CAIGPWLLQRETQYF. The CDR3 DNA sequence: TGTGCCATCGGCCCTTGGCTCCTCCAAAGAGAGACCCAGTACTTC.

Ten or more counts support this clonotype. The chain is built from TRBV12-3 or TRBV12-4 and TRBJ1-3; D gene ambiguous. Deletions cut 3 bases from V and 4 bases from J, with 4 bases between. The CDR3 has 12 residues. CDR3 amino acids: CASSFGGNTIYF. Written as DNA, the CDR3 is TGTGCCAGCAGTTTTGGGGGAAACACCATATATTTT.

The CDR3 region is CASRDSLSSGNTIYF. CDR3 in DNA: TGTGCCAGCAGGGACAGTTTGAGCTCTGGAAACACCATATATTTT. The chain is built from TRBV28 and TRBJ1-3; the D gene is possibly TRBD1 (6 bases). This CDR3 spans 15 amino acids. The V end lost 6 bases, the J end lost 0 bases, and 12 bases lay between the germline ends. In germline, CDR1 is MDHEN, CDR2 SYDVKM.

This clonotype was found many times. The V call is TRBV29-1, the J call TRBJ2-3; 8 nucleotides agree with TRBD1. V dropped 5 bases and J dropped 3; count of bases not matched to a gene: 7. This CDR3 is 14 amino acids long. Germline V lookup: CDR1 SQVTM, CDR2 ANQGSEA. The CDR3 region has the DNA TGCAGCGTTTCGGACAGGGATGGGACAGATACGCAGTATTTT. Residues: CSVSDRDGTDTQYF.

This clonotype was counted a few times. V is TRBV2 and J is TRBJ2-5; TRBD1 is a possible D gene (7 bases). V was cut by 8 bases and J by 6 bases, with 16 bases left in between. This CDR3 has 13 amino acids. Germline V gives CDR1 SNHLY, CDR2 FYNNEI. CDR3 amino acids: CASPQQGRKTQYF. The CDR3 DNA follows: TGTGCCAGCCCCCAACAGGGGAGGAAGACCCAGTACTTC. The whole variable domain, filled in from reference TRBV2 and TRBJ2-5, reads EPEVTQTPSHQVTQMGQEVILRCVPISNHLYFYWYRQILGQKVEFLVSFYNNEISEKSEIFDDQFSVERPDGSNFTLKIRSTKLEDSAMYFCASPQQGRKTQYFGPGTRLLVL.

This clonotype was detected a few times. V is TRBV24-1 and J is TRBJ2-7; 7 positions agree with TRBD1. This CDR3 contains 16 residues. Losses at the gene ends were 9 bases for V and 4 bases for J; bases not matched to a gene: 17. Germline V gives CDR1 KGHDR, CDR2 SFDVKD. CDR3 amino acids: CATQDRAGGEAYEQYF. The DNA for the CDR3 is TGTGCCACCCAAGACAGGGCAGGCGGAGAAGCTTACGAGCAGTACTTC.

This clonotype appeared many times. The chain links TRBV12-3 or TRBV12-4 to TRBJ2-7, with TRBD1 matching 7 bases. CDR3 length: 14 amino acids. The junction had 6 bases not matched to a gene; V was cut back by 5 bases and J by 2 bases. The CDR3 is CASSLRQGAYEQYF. The CDR3, as DNA: TGTGCCAGCAGTCTACGACAGGGCGCCTACGAGCAGTACTTC.

The chain employs TRBV20-1 and TRBJ2-2; 8 nucleotides agree with TRBD2. The J segment lost 4 bases and the V segment lost 0 bases, leaving 7 bases of the junction unmatched. CDR1 and CDR2 from the germline V gene are DFQATT and SNEGSKA (reference sequence). The CDR3 has 16 amino acids. CDR3 bases: TGCAGTGCTAGAGATGGGACTAGGAGGTTCACCGGGGAGCTGTTTTTT. It translates to CSARDGTRRFTGELFF.

This clonotype turned up a few times. The chain links TRBV11-1 to TRBJ2-6, with TRBD1 identical over 7 bases. After removal of 4 bases from V and 0 bases from J, the junction contained 12 bases not matched to a gene. The CDR3 runs to 19 residues. Germline V gene sequence: CDR1 SGHAT, CDR2 FQDESV (reference sequence). The CDR3 coding sequence is TGTGCCAGCAGCTCCCGCTCCGGACAGGCCCGCTCTGGGGCCAACGTCCTGACTTTC. It is translated as CASSSRSGQARSGANVLTF.

This chain joins TRBV30 and TRBJ2-7, with D maybe TRBD1 (5 bases). From germline, CDR1 is GTSNPN and CDR2 SVGIG (reference sequence). CDR3 size: 11 residues. V shed 5 bases and J shed 3 bases, with 8 bases lying between them. DNA for the CDR3: TGTGCCTGGGCAGACAGCTACGAGCAGTACTTC. Its protein is CAWADSYEQYF.

The chain recombines TRBV20-1 with TRBJ2-1; 7 positions match TRBD2. CDR3 size: 15 residues. Germline values: CDR1 DFQATT, CDR2 SNEGSKA (reference sequence). Trimming took 4 bases from V and 2 from J; bases not matched to a gene: 8. In DNA form, the CDR3 reads TGCAGTGCTATACAAACTAGCGACCCCTACAATGAGCAGTTCTTC. Its protein product is CSAIQTSDPYNEQFF.